The 23 T cell receptor beta chains below come from one sample, sequenced in a study of OX40 agonist ivuxolimab in advanced cancers. This table comes from immunoSEQ multiplex PCR, and its TCRdb copy is limited to in-frame clones, with some not included. The profile covers about 60,000 clones, with 86% appearing a single time and 3.9% taken by the ten largest. Sequences were derived from CD4+ or CD8+ T cells sorted from blood, sampled in a trial of the OX40 agonist ivuxolimab. The receptors originated from an adult with an advanced solid tumor such as melanoma, head and neck, liver or kidney cancer.

The rearrangement links TRBV11-2 to TRBJ2-5; 7 nucleotides align to TRBD1. Per germline, CDR1 SGHAT and CDR2 FQNNGV. V gave up 0 bases and J gave up 5 bases; unmatched junction bases: 3. The CDR3 loop spans 14 amino acids. Here the CDR3 reads CASSLDPQGETQYF. As DNA, the CDR3 is TGTGCCAGCAGCTTAGATCCACAGGGGGAGACCCAGTACTTC.

The chain recombines TRBV5-5 with TRBJ2-7; 10 nucleotides line up with TRBD1. The CDR3 sequence is 16 residues long. Trimming cost V 1 base and J 0 bases; bases outside gene matches: 4. Per germline, CDR1 SGHKS and CDR2 YYEKEE (reference sequence). The CDR3 is CASSLLGQGSSYEQYF. The CDR3, as DNA: TGTGCCAGCAGCTTGTTGGGACAGGGGAGCTCCTACGAGCAGTACTTC. The variable domain in full, with the rest retrieved from reference TRBV5-5 and TRBJ2-7, is DAGVTQSPTHLIKTRGQQVTLRCSPISGHKSVSWYQQVLGQGPQFIFQYYEKEERGRGNFPDRFSARQFPNYSSELNVNALLLGDSALYLCASSLLGQGSSYEQYFGPGTRLTVT.

The rearrangement uses TRBV19 and TRBJ2-1, with 14 bases fitting TRBD2. The CDR3 has 13 amino acids. Germline CDR1 is LNHDA and CDR2 is SQIVND (reference sequence). Trimming took 10 bases from V and 9 from J; bases not matched to a gene: 5. DNA of the CDR3: TGTGCCACCGGGACTAGCGGGGGTGCTGAGCAGTTCTTC. Its translation is CATGTSGGAEQFF.

V gene TRBV27 combines with J gene TRBJ2-3; 10 nucleotides line up with TRBD2. The germline CDR1 and CDR2 sequences are MNHEY and SMNVEV (reference sequence). The CDR3 is 18 amino acids. The ends lost 2 bases at V and 4 bases at J; junction bases unmatched: 12. CDR3 sequence (DNA): TGTGCCAGCAGTTTACGAAGGACTAGCGGCTCCTACCCAGATACGCAGTATTTT. This encodes CASSLRRTSGSYPDTQYF.

This chain connects TRBV6-6 to TRBJ1-1; D is uncertain. The CDR3 sequence is 15 residues long. Germline lookup yields CDR1 MNHNY and CDR2 SVGAGI (reference sequence). The V end was cut by 7 bases, the J end by 0 bases, with 15 bases between. Here the CDR3 DNA reads TGTGCCAGCAATCAACAGCTTATCATGAACACTGAAGCTTTCTTT. This sequence encodes CASNQQLIMNTEAFF.

This rearrangement joins TRBV28 to TRBJ2-3, with a possible D match to TRBD2 (5 bases). The V gene's germline CDR1 is MDHEN and CDR2 SYDVKM. The CDR3 length is 15 residues. Trimming removed 2 bases from V and 3 bases from J, with 12 bases in between. CDR3 coding DNA: TGTGCCAGCAGTTTACTAGCCCCCCAAACAGATACGCAGTATTTT. Translating it yields CASSLLAPQTDTQYF.

This CDR3 reads CASRGAGAGDTEAFF. CDR3 nucleotides: TGTGCCAGCAGGGGCGCGGGGGCAGGGGACACTGAAGCTTTCTTT. The V gene is TRBV6-1, the J gene TRBJ1-1, with D possibly being TRBD1 (6 bases). The CDR3 is made up of 15 amino acids. Per germline, CDR1 MNHNS and CDR2 SASEGT. V lost 6 bases and J 3 bases, leaving 17 bases between the germline ends.

The rearrangement links TRBV5-4 to TRBJ2-2, with D unclear. The V gene's germline CDR1 is SGHNT and CDR2 YYREEE (reference sequence). With 0 bases removed from V and 0 bases from J, the gap between germline ends came to 9 bases. The CDR3 covers 16 residues. CDR3 region: CASSLVRDSNTGELFF. CDR3 coding DNA: TGTGCCAGCAGCTTGGTCCGCGACTCGAACACCGGGGAGCTGTTTTTT.

This clone occurred a few times. The chain combines TRBV4-2 with TRBJ1-6; 9 nucleotides line up with TRBD1. The CDR3 runs to 15 residues. CDR1 and CDR2 from the germline V gene are LGHNA and YNFKEQ. V lost 4 bases to trimming and J lost 8 bases; unmatched junction nucleotides: 6. The CDR3, as DNA: TGTGCCAGCAGCCCCACAGGGGGCCACGATTCACCCCTCCACTTT. Its translation is CASSPTGGHDSPLHF.

This clone showed up just a few times. The genes are TRBV5-1 and TRBJ1-4, with 8 bases fitting TRBD1. The CDR3 spans 15 residues. The germline CDR1 and CDR2 sequences are SGHRS and YFSETQ. V lost 7 bases to trimming and J lost 6 bases; unmatched junction nucleotides: 11. The CDR3 nucleotides are TGCGCCAGCGGTAGGGCAGGGGGCAATTATGAAAAACTGTTTTTT. This encodes CASGRAGGNYEKLFF.

This rearrangement joins TRBV4-1 to TRBJ2-1; 11 positions agree with TRBD1. From germline, CDR1 is MGHRA and CDR2 YSYEKL. CDR3 length: 16 residues. The V and J ends lost 0 bases and 4 bases, in that order; junction bases with no gene match: 2. The CDR3 DNA reads TGCGCCAGCAGCCAAGAGGGACAGGGGGTATACAATGAGCAGTTCTTC. Translated: CASSQEGQGVYNEQFF.

The CDR3 spells CATLPTYSAGELFF. Here the CDR3 DNA reads TGTGCCACCCTACCGACATATAGTGCCGGGGAGCTGTTTTTT. V and J are TRBV6-6 and TRBJ2-2, with D uncertain. This CDR3 is 14 amino acids long. The germline gives CDR1 MNHNY, CDR2 SVGAGI (reference sequence). Deletions cut 10 bases from V and 6 bases from J, with 18 bases between.

The chain couples TRBV7-2 to TRBJ2-6, with D perhaps given as TRBD1 or TRBD2 (5 bases each). V was trimmed by 0 bases and J by 2 bases, leaving 11 bases between them. The CDR3 extends over 17 amino acids. CDR1 SGHTA and CDR2 FQGNSA come from the germline V gene. CDR3 in amino acids: CASSLAHGAAGANVLTF. CDR3 DNA sequence: TGTGCCAGCAGCTTAGCGCACGGGGCGGCTGGGGCCAACGTCCTGACTTTC.

This clone was seen only a few times. Other DNA sequences within the sample encode an identical CDR3. The chain has TRBV5-4 and TRBJ2-7, with D perhaps TRBD2 (6 bases). The CDR3 length is 14 residues. Germline CDR1 reads SGHNT; CDR2 reads YYREEE (reference sequence). V lost 4 bases and J lost 2, with 13 bases in between. CDR3 DNA: TGTGCCAGCAGCCTCTCGGAGGGGACCTACGAGCAGTACTTC. Translated, it gives CASSLSEGTYEQYF.

This clone has at least ten counts. The rearrangement links TRBV29-1 to TRBJ1-1; the match to TRBD1 covers 11 bases. CDR3 length: 12 residues. V gave up 7 bases and J gave up 7 bases; unmatched junction bases: 5. Looked up from germline, CDR1 is SQVTM and CDR2 is ANQGSEA. The CDR3 protein is CSDPGQGVEAFF. CDR3 sequence (DNA): TGCAGCGACCCGGGACAGGGGGTTGAAGCTTTCTTT. Filled out from reference TRBV29-1 and TRBJ1-1, the complete variable domain reads SAVISQKPSRDICQRGTSLTIQCQVDSQVTMMFWYRQQPGQSLTLIATANQGSEATYESGFVIDKFPISRPNLTFSTLTVSNMSPEDSSIYLCSDPGQGVEAFFGQGTRLTVV.

The chain carries TRBV5-1 and TRBJ2-7; D may be TRBD1 (6 bases). CDR3 length equals 15 residues. Per germline, CDR1 SGHRS and CDR2 YFSETQ. Trimming removed 2 bases from V and 3 bases from J, with 15 bases in between. The CDR3 bases are TGCGCCAGCAGCTTTATCCCTGGACAGAACTACGAGCAGTACTTC. It translates to CASSFIPGQNYEQYF.

This clone was detected once. The V call is TRBV9, the J call TRBJ2-3; TRBD2 is a possible D gene (6 bases). CDR1 and CDR2 (germline): SGDLS, YYNGEE. The CDR3 is made up of 17 amino acids. Trimming removed 0 bases at V and 2 bases at J, with 16 bases between. The DNA of the CDR3 is TGTGCCAGCAGCGTAGCGATGGGGCGGGGCTCCACAGATACGCAGTATTTT. This codes for CASSVAMGRGSTDTQYF.

The genes are TRBV5-8 and TRBJ2-6; D is unresolved. Germline CDR1 SGHTS, CDR2 YDEGEE. With 4 bases removed from V and 0 bases from J, the gap between germline ends came to 8 bases. This CDR3 comprises 15 residues. The CDR3 region is CASSQVGSGANVLTF. CDR3 nucleotides: TGTGCCAGCAGCCAGGTGGGCTCTGGGGCCAACGTCCTGACTTTC.

The CDR3 coding sequence is TGTGCCAGCAGCTTCCGGGACACAGATACGCAGTATTTT. This encodes CASSFRDTDTQYF. V gene TRBV7-3 combines with J gene TRBJ2-3, with TRBD2 as a possible D gene (5 bases). The length of the CDR3 is 13 residues. CDR1 SGHTA and CDR2 FQGTGA come from the germline V gene. Trimming left V 3 bases short and J 2 bases short, with 6 bases between. The variable domain in full, completed from reference TRBV7-3 and TRBJ2-3, reads GAGVSQTPSNKVTEKGKYVELRCDPISGHTALYWYRQSLGQGPEFLIYFQGTGAADDSGLPNDRFFAVRPEGSVSTLKIQRTERGDSAVYLCASSFRDTDTQYFGPGTRLTVL.

The CDR3 DNA follows: TGTGCCAGGGGGGGGGAGACCCAGTACTTC. This gives the protein CARGGETQYF. The chain carries TRBV10-3 and TRBJ2-5; 7 bases match TRBD2. Germline trimming cut 10 bases from V and 5 bases from J; bases unmatched to any gene: 1. The CDR3 extends over 10 amino acids. Germline CDR1 ENHRY, CDR2 SYGVKD.

On this clone itself: The junction departs from germline at one end; a sequencing error may be responsible. V and J are TRBV28 and TRBJ1-4, with D possibly matching TRBD1 (6 bases). The CDR3 contains 12 residues. In germline, CDR1 is MDHEN, CDR2 SYDVKM. This CDR3 is CASSTPRGVQDF. In nucleotides, the CDR3 is TGTGCCAGCAGTACACCCAGGGGAGTTCAGGATTTT.

The rearrangement uses TRBV18 and TRBJ1-4; no definite D call. The CDR3 loop spans 13 amino acids. V was clipped by 4 bases and J by 6 bases, with 9 bases between them. The germline CDR1 and CDR2 sequences are KGHSH and LQKENI. In DNA, the CDR3 is TGTGCCAGCTCACAGGGCGCGGATGAAAAACTGTTTTTT. Translation gives CASSQGADEKLFF.

The rearrangement uses TRBV15 and TRBJ2-5; D uncertain. With 4 bases removed from V and 5 bases from J, the gap between germline ends came to 11 bases. CDR1 LNHNV and CDR2 YYDKDF come from the germline V gene (reference sequence). The CDR3 spans 13 residues. CDR3 residues: CATSKDPVETQYF. The CDR3 DNA is TGTGCCACCAGCAAGGACCCCGTGGAGACCCAGTACTTC.